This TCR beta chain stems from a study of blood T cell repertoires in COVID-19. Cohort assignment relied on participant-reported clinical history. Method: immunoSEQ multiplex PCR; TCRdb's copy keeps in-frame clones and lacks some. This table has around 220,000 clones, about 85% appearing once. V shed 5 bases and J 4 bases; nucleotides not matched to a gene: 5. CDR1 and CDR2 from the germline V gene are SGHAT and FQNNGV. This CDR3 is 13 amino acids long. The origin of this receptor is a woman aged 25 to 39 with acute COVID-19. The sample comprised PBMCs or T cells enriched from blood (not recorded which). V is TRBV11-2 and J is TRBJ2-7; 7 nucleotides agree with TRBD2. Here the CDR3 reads CASSAGLEYEQYF. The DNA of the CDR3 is TGTGCCAGCAGCGCCGGACTAGAATACGAGCAGTACTTC.